A selection of T cell receptor beta chains follows, all from one sample in a study of cytotoxic CD8 clonotypes in ibrutinib-treated CLL. Some clones are missing from TCRdb's copy, which holds only in-frame ones; the method was immunoSEQ multiplex PCR. The sample shows around 140,000 clones, 80% of them seen only once. The sequences come from PBMCs, collected after 36 months of ibrutinib treatment. Receptor source: a human donor with chronic lymphocytic leukemia. CDR3s include the opening cysteine and the closing phenylalanine or tryptophan. Fields, in order: clone size, J gene, D gene, V gene, CDR3 DNA, CDR3 protein. A D gene is named only where the DNA matches it firmly. Only some rows state a clone size, as once, few, many or a class for expanded clones.

abundance: .; j_gene: TRBJ2-7; d_gene: TRBD1; v_gene: TRBV2; CDR3nt: TGTGCCAGCAGTCCCGGACAGGCGAGCTACGAGCAGTACTTC; CDR3aa: CASSPGQASYEQYF
abundance: few; j_gene: TRBJ1-1; d_gene: .; v_gene: TRBV28; CDR3nt: TGTGCCAGCAGTTTACAGGGGCGTATAACTGAAGCTTTCTTT; CDR3aa: CASSLQGRITEAFF
abundance: .; j_gene: TRBJ2-1; d_gene: TRBD1; v_gene: TRBV7-3; CDR3nt: TGTGCCAGCAGCTTAGAATGGACAGGGGGAAATGAGCAGTTCTTC; CDR3aa: CASSLEWTGGNEQFF
abundance: .; j_gene: TRBJ2-3; d_gene: .; v_gene: TRBV6-1; CDR3nt: TGTGCCAGCAGGAGGGACTTCACAGATACGCAGTATTTT; CDR3aa: CASRRDFTDTQYF
abundance: .; j_gene: TRBJ2-5; d_gene: TRBD1; v_gene: TRBV19; CDR3nt: TGTGCCAGTAGGAGGACAGGGGGCAGGGAGACCCAGTACTTC; CDR3aa: CASRRTGGRETQYF
abundance: .; j_gene: TRBJ1-1; d_gene: .; v_gene: TRBV9; CDR3nt: TGTGCCAGCAGCGTAGAACAGGGGAACACTGAAGCTTTCTTT; CDR3aa: CASSVEQGNTEAFF
abundance: once; j_gene: TRBJ2-1; d_gene: TRBD2; v_gene: TRBV7-9; CDR3nt: TGTGCCAGCAGCCTACCGGGACTAGCGGGCCCTTACAATGAGCAGTTCTTC; CDR3aa: CASSLPGLAGPYNEQFF
abundance: .; j_gene: TRBJ2-1; d_gene: .; v_gene: TRBV5-6; CDR3nt: TGTGCCAGCAGCTCTCGCAGGGACGATGAGCAGTTCTTC; CDR3aa: CASSSRRDDEQFF
abundance: few; j_gene: TRBJ2-4; d_gene: .; v_gene: TRBV19; CDR3nt: TGTGCCAGTAGTATGGGAGGGGGGGCCAAAAACATTCAGTACTTC; CDR3aa: CASSMGGGAKNIQYF
abundance: .; j_gene: TRBJ1-3; d_gene: TRBD1; v_gene: TRBV11-2; CDR3nt: TGTGCCAGCAGCCCGGGACAGTGGTTAACTGGAAACACCATATATTTT; CDR3aa: CASSPGQWLTGNTIYF
abundance: .; j_gene: TRBJ2-5; d_gene: .; v_gene: TRBV5-1; CDR3nt: TGCGCCAGCAGCTCCAACAAAGAGACCCAGTACTTC; CDR3aa: CASSSNKETQYF
abundance: .; j_gene: TRBJ2-2; d_gene: .; v_gene: TRBV11-3; CDR3nt: TGTGCCAGCAGCTTAGAAGGACTGAGCGGGGAGCTGTTTTTT; CDR3aa: CASSLEGLSGELFF
abundance: few; j_gene: TRBJ1-4; d_gene: .; v_gene: TRBV6-6; CDR3nt: TGTGCCAGCAGTTACAAGGGGGCAACTAATGAAAAACTGTTTTTT; CDR3aa: CASSYKGATNEKLFF
abundance: .; j_gene: TRBJ2-2; d_gene: TRBD2; v_gene: TRBV5-1; CDR3nt: TGCGCCAGCAGCTCAGGACTAGCCCTGAACACCGGGGAGCTGTTTTTT; CDR3aa: CASSSGLALNTGELFF
abundance: .; j_gene: TRBJ1-1; d_gene: TRBD1; v_gene: TRBV10-3; CDR3nt: TGTGCCATCAGTACGGACAGGTACACTAAAGCTTTCTTT; CDR3aa: CAISTDRYTKAFF
abundance: .; j_gene: TRBJ1-2; d_gene: TRBD1; v_gene: TRBV30; CDR3nt: TGTGCCTGGAGTCCACAGGGGGCCTATGGCTACACCTTC; CDR3aa: CAWSPQGAYGYTF
abundance: .; j_gene: TRBJ1-3; d_gene: .; v_gene: TRBV4-1; CDR3nt: TGCGCCAGCAGCCAAGTGGGACGTAGAAACACCATATATTTT; CDR3aa: CASSQVGRRNTIYF
abundance: .; j_gene: TRBJ2-7; d_gene: TRBD2; v_gene: TRBV6-6; CDR3nt: TGTGCCAGCATTAGGACTAGCGGGATAGGCGAGCAGTACTTC; CDR3aa: CASIRTSGIGEQYF
abundance: once; j_gene: TRBJ2-3; d_gene: TRBD2; v_gene: TRBV9; CDR3nt: TGTGCCAGCAACCCCTCAAGCCTAGCGGGGGGGCAGTATTTT; CDR3aa: CASNPSSLAGGQYF
abundance: once; j_gene: TRBJ1-2; d_gene: TRBD1; v_gene: TRBV25-1; CDR3nt: TGTGCCAGCAGTTTTCCCGGGACAGGGGGAATTGCCTATGGCTACACCTTC; CDR3aa: CASSFPGTGGIAYGYTF
abundance: .; j_gene: TRBJ2-5; d_gene: TRBD2; v_gene: TRBV11-2; CDR3nt: TGTGCCAGCAGCTTAGGCCGTGGGACTAGCGGGTTTCGTACCCAGTACTTC; CDR3aa: CASSLGRGTSGFRTQYF
abundance: .; j_gene: TRBJ1-5; d_gene: .; v_gene: TRBV11-2; CDR3nt: TGTGCCAGCAAAGAGACAGTTGGCAATCAGCCCCAGCATTTT; CDR3aa: CASKETVGNQPQHF
abundance: .; j_gene: TRBJ1-6; d_gene: TRBD1; v_gene: TRBV28; CDR3nt: TGTGCCAGCAGAGGGGGCTGGGATAATTCACCCCTCCACTTT; CDR3aa: CASRGGWDNSPLHF
abundance: few; j_gene: TRBJ2-7; d_gene: .; v_gene: TRBV25-1; CDR3nt: TGTGCCAGCAGTGAGCCCCACGAGCAGTACTTC; CDR3aa: CASSEPHEQYF
abundance: .; j_gene: TRBJ1-1; d_gene: .; v_gene: TRBV7-2; CDR3nt: TGTGCCAGCAGCTATACCCGGACGATCACTGAAGCTTTCTTT; CDR3aa: CASSYTRTITEAFF
abundance: .; j_gene: TRBJ1-5; d_gene: .; v_gene: TRBV6-5; CDR3nt: TGTGCCAGCAGTTACTCATTCAGTGCTATTCAGCCCCAGCATTTT; CDR3aa: CASSYSFSAIQPQHF
abundance: .; j_gene: TRBJ1-2; d_gene: TRBD1; v_gene: TRBV19; CDR3nt: TGTGCCAGTAGTACCCGACAGGGGGGCTACACCTTC; CDR3aa: CASSTRQGGYTF
abundance: .; j_gene: TRBJ2-3; d_gene: TRBD2; v_gene: TRBV11-2; CDR3nt: TGTGCCAGCAGCTTAGATGCTAGCGGGGGACCCCACTATACGCAGTATTTT; CDR3aa: CASSLDASGGPHYTQYF
abundance: .; j_gene: TRBJ2-2; d_gene: TRBD1; v_gene: TRBV25-1; CDR3nt: TGTGCCAGCAGTCGTGACAGGGGTTACACCGGGGAGCTGTTTTTT; CDR3aa: CASSRDRGYTGELFF
abundance: few; j_gene: TRBJ1-4; d_gene: .; v_gene: TRBV18; CDR3nt: TGTGCCAGCTCACCATCGAGCAACAGGCTTAATGAAAAACTGTTTTTT; CDR3aa: CASSPSSNRLNEKLFF
abundance: .; j_gene: TRBJ1-2; d_gene: .; v_gene: TRBV7-2; CDR3nt: TGTGCCAGCAGCGCCGACTTTTATGGCTACACCTTC; CDR3aa: CASSADFYGYTF
abundance: once; j_gene: TRBJ1-2; d_gene: TRBD1; v_gene: TRBV5-4; CDR3nt: TGTGCCAGCAGCCGTCCCGGGACAGCGACGGTTAACTATGGCTACACCTTC; CDR3aa: CASSRPGTATVNYGYTF
abundance: few; j_gene: TRBJ2-7; d_gene: TRBD2; v_gene: TRBV7-9; CDR3nt: TGTGCCAGCAGCTTGGGACTAGCGGGACTCTACGAGCAGTACTTC; CDR3aa: CASSLGLAGLYEQYF
abundance: .; j_gene: TRBJ2-1; d_gene: .; v_gene: TRBV10-2; CDR3nt: TGCGCCAGCAGTTTAACAGGGATTCGGTATGAGCAGTTCTTC; CDR3aa: CASSLTGIRYEQFF
abundance: .; j_gene: TRBJ2-7; d_gene: .; v_gene: TRBV7-6; CDR3nt: TGTGCCAGCAGCTTAGGCGGGGTCTACGAGCAGTACTTC; CDR3aa: CASSLGGVYEQYF
abundance: .; j_gene: TRBJ2-3; d_gene: TRBD1; v_gene: TRBV6-1; CDR3nt: TGTGCCAGCAGTGAAGAGGGGACAGGGTTAGATACGCAGTATTTT; CDR3aa: CASSEEGTGLDTQYF
abundance: .; j_gene: TRBJ2-7; d_gene: .; v_gene: TRBV27; CDR3nt: TGTGCCAGCAGTTTCGGCCAGGGTAGGTACGAGCAGTACTTC; CDR3aa: CASSFGQGRYEQYF
abundance: few; j_gene: TRBJ2-7; d_gene: .; v_gene: TRBV7-9; CDR3nt: TGTGCCAGCAGCTCCGGGGGCGAGCAGTACTTC; CDR3aa: CASSSGGEQYF
abundance: .; j_gene: TRBJ2-7; d_gene: TRBD1; v_gene: TRBV6-6; CDR3nt: TGTGCCGCCACCCCACAGGGGGCCTACTCCTACGAGCAGTACTTC; CDR3aa: CAATPQGAYSYEQYF
abundance: few; j_gene: TRBJ2-5; d_gene: TRBD1; v_gene: TRBV7-3; CDR3nt: TGTGCCAGCAGCTCTACAGGGGCGACACAAGAGACCCAGTACTTC; CDR3aa: CASSSTGATQETQYF
abundance: once; j_gene: TRBJ1-1; d_gene: .; v_gene: TRBV2; CDR3nt: TGTGCCAGCAGGACAATTAACAGGAGGGCTTTCTTT; CDR3aa: CASRTINRRAFF
abundance: .; j_gene: TRBJ2-3; d_gene: .; v_gene: TRBV27; CDR3nt: TGTGCCAGCAGTTTCTTCGGGGCAGATACGCAGTATTTT; CDR3aa: CASSFFGADTQYF
abundance: .; j_gene: TRBJ1-4; d_gene: .; v_gene: TRBV4-1; CDR3nt: TGCGCCAGCAGCTCCGGGACGAGTAAAGATGAAAAACTGTTTTTT; CDR3aa: CASSSGTSKDEKLFF
abundance: .; j_gene: TRBJ2-5; d_gene: .; v_gene: TRBV30; CDR3nt: TGTGCCTGGATACTTTGGGAGACCCAGTACTTC; CDR3aa: CAWILWETQYF
abundance: .; j_gene: TRBJ2-5; d_gene: TRBD2; v_gene: TRBV30; CDR3nt: TGTGCCTGGAGTGTTAGCGGGAGAGAGACCCAGTACTTC; CDR3aa: CAWSVSGRETQYF
abundance: .; j_gene: TRBJ2-1; d_gene: .; v_gene: TRBV4-1; CDR3nt: TGCGCCAGCAGCCAAGAAGAAGGATCGGCCAATGAGCAGTTCTTC; CDR3aa: CASSQEEGSANEQFF
abundance: .; j_gene: TRBJ2-7; d_gene: TRBD1; v_gene: TRBV5-1; CDR3nt: TGCGCCAGCAGCCCAGGGACAGGGCGAAGCGAGCAGTACTTC; CDR3aa: CASSPGTGRSEQYF
abundance: few; j_gene: TRBJ1-3; d_gene: .; v_gene: TRBV14; CDR3nt: TGTGCCAGCAGCCCGACAGCGGGGACTGGAAACACCATATATTTT; CDR3aa: CASSPTAGTGNTIYF
abundance: .; j_gene: TRBJ2-7; d_gene: .; v_gene: TRBV4-2; CDR3nt: TGTGCCAGCAGGCGAGGACCGGAATACTACGAGCAGTACTTC; CDR3aa: CASRRGPEYYEQYF
abundance: .; j_gene: TRBJ1-1; d_gene: TRBD1; v_gene: TRBV11-2; CDR3nt: TGTGCCAGCAGCCTCGACAGGGGTAGGAGGAACACTGAAGCTTTCTTT; CDR3aa: CASSLDRGRRNTEAFF